One TCR beta chain is described in this entry. The entry originates in a study of blood T cell repertoires in COVID-19. The CDR3 length is 16 residues. Germline V gene sequence: CDR1 LNHDA, CDR2 SQIVND (reference sequence). The V gene lost 5 bases and the J gene lost 0 bases, with 14 bases spanning the gap. Authors' data handling: Scientists estimated how many nucleated cells there were by amplifying reference gene primers. Assay: immunoSEQ multiplex PCR; the TCRdb copy retains only in-frame clones and omits some. D and trimming come from the DNA, and the V and J calls and clone size come from that table. The data hold tens of thousands of clones, with approximately 89% observed a single time.

The sequenced sample consisted of peripheral blood. The rearrangement links TRBV19 to TRBJ2-4, with a possible D match to TRBD1 (6 bases). The sequence came from a man aged 50-60 years with acute or convalescent COVID-19. This CDR3 reads CASSPLTGLAKNIQYF. The CDR3 region has the DNA TGTGCCAGTAGTCCCCTGACAGGTCTAGCCAAAAACATTCAGTACTTC.